This passage covers 24 T cell receptor beta chains from one sample sequenced in a study of OX40 agonist ivuxolimab in advanced cancers. Measured with immunoSEQ multiplex PCR; TCRdb has only the in-frame clones, and not every one. This table holds some 74,000 clones, 90% found once. Material: CD4+ or CD8+ T cells sorted from blood, obtained in a trial of the OX40 agonist ivuxolimab. The source is an adult with an advanced solid tumor such as melanoma, head and neck, liver or kidney cancer.

The chain employs TRBV2 and TRBJ2-2, with D possibly being TRBD1 (5 bases). Germline assignment: CDR1 SNHLY and CDR2 FYNNEI. This CDR3 region has 13 residues. Trimming left V 7 bases short and J 2 bases short, with 8 bases between. The CDR3 DNA reads TGTGCCAGCAATGGACAAAACACCGGGGAGCTGTTTTTT. Amino acids: CASNGQNTGELFF.

This rearrangement joins TRBV5-1 to TRBJ2-7; possibly TRBD2 for D (6 bases). This CDR3 has 14 amino acids. Trimming pared 4 bases from V and 3 bases from J, leaving 14 bases between. Germline V gene data show CDR1 as SGHRS and CDR2 as YFSETQ. The DNA for the CDR3 is TGCGCCAGCAGCCCCCGGGACTTCCTCTACGAGCAGTACTTC. As protein: CASSPRDFLYEQYF.

The chain combines TRBV5-6 with TRBJ1-5; TRBD1 matches 11 bases. V lost 0 bases and J lost 7; bases outside the gene matches: 3. The CDR3 extends over 15 amino acids. Germline V lookup: CDR1 SGHDT, CDR2 YYEEEE. The CDR3 protein is CASSLGTGGVQPQHF. The CDR3 DNA is TGTGCCAGCAGCTTGGGGACAGGGGGCGTCCAGCCCCAGCATTTT.

A single count supports this clone. The chain couples TRBV5-1 to TRBJ1-3; 8 bases map to TRBD1. The V segment lost 4 bases and the J segment 1 base; nucleotides outside the gene matches: 16. The length of the CDR3 is 19 residues. Germline CDR1 SGHRS, CDR2 YFSETQ. In DNA, the CDR3 is TGCGCCAGCAGCAGCTTAGGAATGGCAGGGGGCTCATCTGGAAACACCATATATTTT. Amino acids: CASSSLGMAGGSSGNTIYF.

The J gene is TRBJ2-2, the V gene TRBV18; D not resolved. The CDR3 has 15 amino acids. With 6 bases removed from V and 4 bases from J, the gap between germline ends came to 15 bases. Germline V gives CDR1 KGHSH, CDR2 LQKENI. CDR3: CASSQGYRFTGELFF. The CDR3 DNA follows: TGTGCCAGCTCTCAAGGCTACAGATTCACCGGGGAGCTGTTTTTT.

This clone was counted a few times. The gene calls are TRBV30 and TRBJ1-5; D remains unclear. CDR1 GTSNPN and CDR2 SVGIG come from the germline V gene (reference sequence). V lost 2 bases and J lost 7, with 18 bases in between. This CDR3 region has 15 residues. The CDR3 region has the DNA TGTGCCTGGAGTTACGGCGACGGGGTAGGCCAGCCCCAGCATTTT. Translated, it gives CAWSYGDGVGQPQHF.

The chain employs TRBV6-5 and TRBJ2-1; weak D call: TRBD1 (5 bases). Germline CDR1 and CDR2: MNHEY and SVGAGI. The CDR3 sequence is 13 residues long. The germline V and J ends were trimmed by 3 bases and 12 bases, with 15 bases remaining between them. CDR3 residues: CASSYRQDSLQFF. The CDR3 DNA reads as TGTGCCAGCAGTTATCGCCAAGACAGCTTGCAGTTCTTC.

The rearrangement joins TRBV5-1 to TRBJ1-5; 9 nucleotides match TRBD1. Per germline, CDR1 SGHRS and CDR2 YFSETQ. The length of the CDR3 is 15 residues. The V segment lost 0 bases and the J segment 2 bases; nucleotides outside the gene matches: 0. CDR3 nucleotide sequence: TGCGCCAGCAGCTTGGGGACAGGGGGCAATCAGCCCCAGCATTTT. Its translation is CASSLGTGGNQPQHF. Based on the CDR3 plus reference TRBV5-1 and TRBJ1-5, the full variable domain is KAGVTQTPRYLIKTRGQQVTLSCSPISGHRSVSWYQQTPGQGLQFLFEYFSETQRNKGNFPGRFSGRQFSNSRSEMNVSTLELGDSALYLCASSLGTGGNQPQHFGDGTRLSIL.

V gene TRBV19 combines with J gene TRBJ1-1; 8 bases are shared with TRBD1. Germline values: CDR1 LNHDA, CDR2 SQIVND (reference sequence). This CDR3 spans 15 amino acids. Trimming at V came to 3 bases and at J to 5 bases, leaving 8 bases not matched to a gene. CDR3 sequence (DNA): TGTGCCAGTAGTATCTGGGGCAGGGGGCTAACTGAAGCTTTCTTT. It yields the protein CASSIWGRGLTEAFF.

Remarks on this clone: Its ends do not fully match the called genes, so a read error is possible. This rearrangement joins TRBV7-7 to TRBJ2-1; TRBD1 is a possible D gene (6 bases). The germline V gene encodes CDR1 SSHAT and CDR2 FNYEAQ (reference sequence). The CDR3 contains 13 residues. Here the CDR3 reads CASSLGDMSEQFF. CDR3 bases: TGTGCTAGCAGCTTAGGGGACATGAGTGAGCAGTTCTTC.

This sequence joins TRBV5-5 and TRBJ2-7, with a tentative D call TRBD2 (6 bases). The CDR3 covers 15 residues. Trimming stripped 3 bases from V and 6 bases from J, with 19 bases between. The germline CDR1 and CDR2 sequences are SGHKS and YYEKEE (reference sequence). The DNA of the CDR3 is TGTGCCAGCAGCTATTCGGGACTCCCCCCTCGCGAGCAGTACGTC. It codes for CASSYSGLPPREQYV.

This clone was recorded a few times. The chain joins TRBV14 to TRBJ2-1; 12 bases line up with TRBD2. Germline V gives CDR1 SGHDN, CDR2 FVKESK. The ends lost 1 base at V and 8 bases at J; junction bases unmatched: 6. CDR3 length: 16 residues. CDR3 sequence reads: CASSQGLAGGLDEQFF. In DNA form, the CDR3 reads TGTGCCAGCAGCCAAGGGCTAGCGGGGGGGTTGGATGAGCAGTTCTTC.

The chain is built from TRBV18 and TRBJ1-5; TRBD1 matches at 7 bases. Germline assignment: CDR1 KGHSH and CDR2 LQKENI. The CDR3 is made up of 15 amino acids. V shed 3 bases and J 5 bases; nucleotides not matched to a gene: 7. CDR3 amino acids: CASSPSGQRDQPQHF. The CDR3 coding sequence is TGTGCCAGCTCACCGTCGGGACAGAGGGATCAGCCCCAGCATTTT.

This clone was observed once. The chain combines TRBV29-1 with TRBJ1-2; TRBD1 matches at 8 bases. Germline-derived CDR1 and CDR2 are SQVTM and ANQGSEA. The CDR3 runs to 12 residues. V shed 7 bases and J 7 bases; nucleotides not matched to a gene: 8. The CDR3 here is CSAGGQGAGYTF. The CDR3 DNA follows: TGCAGCGCAGGAGGACAGGGAGCTGGCTACACCTTC.

This chain uses TRBV6-5 with TRBJ2-1; D possibly uses TRBD1 or TRBD2 (5 bases each). Trimming took 4 bases from V and 3 from J, leaving 13 bases between them. The CDR3 runs to 15 residues. CDR1 is MNHEY and CDR2 is SVGAGI in the germline V gene. The CDR3 loop is CASSSGTGNYNEQFF. The CDR3 DNA is TGTGCCAGCAGTTCCGGGACGGGTAACTACAATGAGCAGTTCTTC.

The J gene is TRBJ2-3, the V gene TRBV7-8; 12 nucleotides line up with TRBD2. Trimming took 5 bases from V and 2 from J; bases not matched to a gene: 5. Germline CDR1 reads SGHVS; CDR2 reads FQNEAQ. This CDR3 has 16 residues. Here the CDR3 reads CASSLGLAGITDTQYF. CDR3 nucleotides: TGTGCCAGCAGCCTAGGACTAGCGGGGATCACAGATACGCAGTATTTT.

The rearrangement uses TRBV5-1 and TRBJ2-2, with a possible D match to TRBD1 (5 bases). The CDR3 consists of 13 residues. V was cut by 5 bases and J by 4 bases, with 9 bases left in between. The V gene's germline CDR1 is SGHRS and CDR2 YFSETQ. CDR3 sequence reads: CASRKTGTGELFF. CDR3 in DNA: TGCGCCAGCAGGAAAACAGGCACCGGGGAGCTGTTTTTT.

CDR3 amino acids: CATGVNYGYTF. In DNA, the CDR3 is TGTGCCACGGGGGTTAACTATGGCTACACCTTC. The chain carries TRBV5-6 and TRBJ1-2, with D possibly being TRBD1 (5 bases). Germline CDR1 SGHDT, CDR2 YYEEEE. The CDR3 totals 11 residues. Trimming removed 9 bases from V and 1 base from J, with 7 bases in between.

CDR3 sequence (DNA): TGCGCCAGCAGCGGTGGACGGGGCTCGATTGAAAAACTGTTTTTT. Residues: CASSGGRGSIEKLFF. The chain combines TRBV5-1 with TRBJ1-4, with a possible D match to TRBD1 (5 bases). Trimming left V 4 bases short and J 7 bases short, with 17 bases between. The germline V gene encodes CDR1 SGHRS and CDR2 YFSETQ. The CDR3 is made up of 15 amino acids.

The V gene is TRBV5-5, the J gene TRBJ1-2, with D perhaps TRBD1 (6 bases). Trimming shortened V by 4 bases and J by 8 bases, and 15 bases separated the two germline ends. The length of the CDR3 is 13 residues. The germline CDR1 and CDR2 sequences are SGHKS and YYEKEE (reference sequence). CDR3 sequence reads: CASSTQGEGGYTF. The CDR3 nucleotides read TGTGCCAGCAGCACACAGGGAGAAGGAGGCTACACCTTC.

The V gene is TRBV5-1, the J gene TRBJ1-1; the D gene is possibly TRBD1 (5 bases). V lost 5 bases and J lost 2, with 16 bases in between. The CDR3 runs to 15 residues. Germline V CDR1 and CDR2: SGHRS, YFSETQ. The CDR3 nucleotides read TGCGCCAGCAGGTCAGGACGGACAATAAACACTGAAGCTTTCTTT. Its translation is CASRSGRTINTEAFF.

This rearrangement joins TRBV4-1 to TRBJ1-2; 8 positions agree with TRBD1. The CDR3 length is 15 residues. J lost 2 bases, V lost 4 bases, and 6 bases had no gene match. Germline CDR1 and CDR2: MGHRA and YSYEKL. The CDR3 region is CASSLSRTGNYGYTF. CDR3 in DNA: TGCGCCAGCAGCCTAAGCAGGACAGGGAACTATGGCTACACCTTC.

This rearrangement joins TRBV7-9 to TRBJ2-3; D perhaps matches TRBD2 (6 bases). The germline CDR1 and CDR2 sequences are SEHNR and FQNEAQ (reference sequence). CDR3 size: 15 residues. V was clipped by 8 bases and J by 0 bases, with 15 bases between them. CDR3 nucleotides: TGTGCCAGCCCCGGAACTAGCCGTAGCACAGATACGCAGTATTTT. Protein product: CASPGTSRSTDTQYF.

This clone was recorded once. The chain joins TRBV19 to TRBJ2-1, with a weak D call TRBD2 (6 bases). V lost 4 bases and J lost 8, with 15 bases in between. The CDR3 runs 14 residues. CDR1 is LNHDA and CDR2 is SQIVND in the germline V gene (reference sequence). CDR3 nucleotides: TGTGCCAGTAGTAGGATGAGATGGGGGGATGAGCAGTTCTTC. Its translation is CASSRMRWGDEQFF.